These 14 T cell receptor beta chains originate from one sample sequenced in a study of T cell responses to AZD1222 COVID-19 vaccine. The data were produced by immunoSEQ multiplex PCR, yet TCRdb's version contains in-frame clones alone and is incomplete. The table shows about 110,000 clones, with roughly four fifths occurring only once. The material was peripheral blood, obtained on day 0 of AZD1222 vaccination. These receptors were taken from an adult in good health.

The gene calls are TRBV7-2 and TRBJ2-2; D may match TRBD1 or TRBD2 (7 bases each). Germline CDR1 and CDR2: SGHTA and FQGNSA. V lost 5 bases to trimming and J lost 6 bases, with 16 bases between them. The CDR3 consists of 15 residues. The CDR3 loop reads CASSPRQGGPGELFF. Written as DNA, the CDR3 is TGTGCCAGCAGCCCGCGGCAGGGGGGGCCCGGGGAGCTGTTTTTT. The whole variable domain, filled in from reference TRBV7-2 and TRBJ2-2, reads GAGVSQSPSNKVTEKGKDVELRCDPISGHTALYWYRQSLGQGLEFLIYFQGNSAPDKSGLPSDRFSAERTGGSVSTLTIQRTQQEDSAVYLCASSPRQGGPGELFFGEGSRLTVL.

In its sample, this clone was seen once. The chain uses TRBV5-1 and TRBJ2-3; unclear D gene. Germline V gene lookup returns CDR1 SGHRS and CDR2 YFSETQ. This CDR3 is built from 13 residues. Trimming removed 0 bases from V and 5 bases from J, with 7 bases in between. Written as DNA, the CDR3 is TGCGCCAGCAGCTTGGGCTCTGGAGATACGCAGTATTTT. Its protein is CASSLGSGDTQYF.

This clone was observed a few times. The chain carries TRBV6-6 and TRBJ2-4; 8 bases align to TRBD2. The trim removed 5 bases at V and 9 bases at J, leaving 12 bases unmatched. Germline CDR1 is MNHNY and CDR2 is SVGAGI (reference sequence). The CDR3 totals 15 residues. CDR3 DNA: TGTGCCAGCAGTCCGATCCTAGCGGGCGAGCGCATTCAGTACTTC. It is translated as CASSPILAGERIQYF.

V gene TRBV10-1 combines with J gene TRBJ2-7, with a possible D match to TRBD2 (6 bases). V lost 2 bases, J lost 5 bases, and 16 bases lay in between. The CDR3 has 15 residues. CDR1 and CDR2 (germline): WNHNN, SYGVQD (reference sequence). CDR3 loop: CASSEGGAGRDEQYF. In DNA, the CDR3 is TGCGCCAGCAGTGAGGGGGGAGCGGGTCGCGACGAGCAGTACTTC.

This chain links TRBV19 with TRBJ2-3; D possibly corresponds to TRBD1 (6 bases). This CDR3 region has 14 residues. Per germline, CDR1 LNHDA and CDR2 SQIVND (reference sequence). V was pared by 7 bases and J by 4 bases, with 15 bases between. The CDR3 region is CASTGGGRADTQYF. The DNA for the CDR3 is TGTGCCAGTACCGGTGGGGGCCGCGCAGATACGCAGTATTTT.

This clone was seen once. The chain is built from TRBV6-5 and TRBJ1-6, with D possibly matching TRBD1 (5 bases). Germline V gene sequence: CDR1 MNHEY, CDR2 SVGAGI. The CDR3 consists of 15 residues. V was cut by 4 bases and J by 12 bases, with 19 bases left in between. DNA for the CDR3: TGTGCCAGCAGTTCCACCCGGGGGGAGGCGAAACCCCTCCACTTT. Translation: CASSSTRGEAKPLHF.

The chain couples TRBV6-4 to TRBJ2-7; 9 bases are shared with TRBD1. Looked up from germline, CDR1 is MRHNA and CDR2 is SNTAGT. CDR3 length: 15 amino acids. V dropped 3 bases and J dropped 5; count of bases not matched to a gene: 8. CDR3 residues: CASSEGTGWLNEQYF. The CDR3 region has the DNA TGTGCCAGCAGTGAAGGGACAGGGTGGTTGAACGAGCAGTACTTC.

CDR3 in amino acids: CASNISGGSAAEAFF. CDR3 in DNA: TGTGCCAGCAATATCTCGGGGGGGTCCGCCGCTGAAGCTTTCTTT. The chain employs TRBV28 and TRBJ1-1; maybe TRBD1 (5 bases). The CDR3 is 15 residues long. CDR1 MDHEN and CDR2 SYDVKM come from the germline V gene. V shed 7 bases and J shed 6 bases, with 21 bases lying between them. The whole variable domain, remainder taken from reference TRBV28 and TRBJ1-1, is DVKVTQSSRYLVKRTGEKVFLECVQDMDHENMFWYRQDPGLGLRLIYFSYDVKMKEKGDIPEGYSVSREKKERFSLILESASTNQTSMYLCASNISGGSAAEAFFGQGTRLTVV.

The genes are TRBV6-6 and TRBJ2-2; D possibly corresponds to TRBD2 (7 bases). The CDR3 has 15 residues. Trimming removed 4 bases from V and 0 bases from J, with 9 bases in between. Germline CDR1 MNHNY, CDR2 SVGAGI (reference sequence). Here the CDR3 reads CASSSGGPNTGELFF. Here the CDR3 DNA reads TGTGCCAGCAGTTCGGGGGGCCCGAACACCGGGGAGCTGTTTTTT.

This clone was recorded a few times. The chain joins TRBV5-1 to TRBJ1-4; 8 bases are shared with TRBD1. The germline V gene encodes CDR1 SGHRS and CDR2 YFSETQ. The CDR3 is made up of 15 amino acids. The trim removed 4 bases at V and 5 bases at J, leaving 7 bases unmatched. CDR3 protein: CASSTRQGLNEKLFF. CDR3 in DNA: TGCGCCAGCAGCACCCGACAGGGGCTGAATGAAAAACTGTTTTTT.

This chain links TRBV5-6 with TRBJ1-1, with unresolved D. The germline V gene encodes CDR1 SGHDT and CDR2 YYEEEE. Trimming stripped 0 bases from V and 1 base from J, with 13 bases between. The CDR3 runs 16 residues. The CDR3 region is CASSLEVGRANTEAFF. The CDR3 bases are TGTGCCAGCAGCTTGGAGGTTGGTCGGGCGAACACTGAAGCTTTCTTT.

This clone showed up just a few times. This chain uses TRBV3-1 (or the pseudogene TRBV3-2) with TRBJ2-7; D tentatively reads TRBD1 or TRBD2 (5 bases each). CDR3 length: 15 residues. Germline CDR1 is LGHDT and CDR2 is YNNKEL (reference sequence). Trimming removed 1 base at V and 4 bases at J, with 14 bases between. The CDR3 loop reads CASSQVSGRGYEQYF. In nucleotides, the CDR3 is TGTGCCAGCAGCCAAGTATCGGGGCGCGGTTACGAGCAGTACTTC.

This clone turned up a few times. The rearrangement uses TRBV28 and TRBJ1-4; 7 bases are shared with TRBD1. The V and J ends lost 3 bases and 5 bases, in that order; junction bases with no gene match: 6. Per the germline V gene, CDR1 is MDHEN and CDR2 is SYDVKM. CDR3 length: 15 amino acids. The CDR3 region is CASSFFGTANEKLFF. The CDR3 region has the DNA TGTGCCAGCAGTTTCTTCGGGACAGCCAATGAAAAACTGTTTTTT.

V is TRBV6-2 or TRBV6-3 and J is TRBJ1-5; no firm D call. Between the trimmed V and J ends, which lost 5 bases and 2 bases, there was a span of 16 bases. Germline-derived CDR1 and CDR2 are MNHEY and SVGEGT. The CDR3 loop spans 16 amino acids. The CDR3 is CASSTPKGVGNQPQHF. The CDR3 DNA follows: TGTGCCAGCAGTACCCCTAAGGGAGTCGGCAATCAGCCCCAGCATTTT.